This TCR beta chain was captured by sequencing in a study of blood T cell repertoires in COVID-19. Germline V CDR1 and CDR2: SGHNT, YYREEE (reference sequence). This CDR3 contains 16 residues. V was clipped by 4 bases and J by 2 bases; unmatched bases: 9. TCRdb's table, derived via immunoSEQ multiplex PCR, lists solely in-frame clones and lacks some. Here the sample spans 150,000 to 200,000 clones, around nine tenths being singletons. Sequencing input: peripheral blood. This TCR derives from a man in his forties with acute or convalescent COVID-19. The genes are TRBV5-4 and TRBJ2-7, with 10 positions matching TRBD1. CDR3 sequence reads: CASSVGGQGNPYEQYF. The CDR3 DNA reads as TGTGCCAGCAGCGTTGGGGGACAGGGGAACCCCTACGAGCAGTACTTC.